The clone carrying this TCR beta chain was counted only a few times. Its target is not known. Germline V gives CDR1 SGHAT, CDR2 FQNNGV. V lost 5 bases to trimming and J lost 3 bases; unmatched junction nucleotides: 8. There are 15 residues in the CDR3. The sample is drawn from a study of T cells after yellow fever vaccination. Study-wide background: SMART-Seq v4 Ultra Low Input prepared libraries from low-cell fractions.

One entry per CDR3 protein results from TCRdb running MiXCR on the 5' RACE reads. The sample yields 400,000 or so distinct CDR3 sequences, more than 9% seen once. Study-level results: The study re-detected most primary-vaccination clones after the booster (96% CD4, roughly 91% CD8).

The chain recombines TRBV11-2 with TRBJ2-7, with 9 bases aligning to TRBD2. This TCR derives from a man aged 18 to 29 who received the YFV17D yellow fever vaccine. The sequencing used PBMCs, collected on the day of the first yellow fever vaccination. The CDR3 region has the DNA TGTGCCAGCAGCCCCCCTAGCGGGGCATTCTACGAGCAGTACTTC. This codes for CASSPPSGAFYEQYF.